A single sample gave rise to the 11 T cell receptor beta chains below, sequenced in a study of response to subunit inactivated influenza vaccine (dated 2018 in TCRdb). The receptor library was made with RT-PCR. Sequenced using an Illumina HiSeq 2500. Through fastp at Q25 and MiXCR, TCRdb rebuilt clones from the public reads, retaining in-frame beta chains. Rows with one shared CDR3 protein collapse into an entry with the most common genes and DNA. This sample gives around 790,000 distinct CDR3 sequences in total; 21% of them show up just once. About a tenth of the sample lies in the top ten. The sequenced sample was PBMCs from blood, obtained 5 to 6 days after vaccination. The origin of the receptors is a man in his fifties who received an inactivated influenza vaccine. Donor details come from another sample of the same person, matched by shared clones.

The chain uses TRBV20-1 and TRBJ1-5, with 7 positions matching TRBD1. There are 15 residues in the CDR3. J lost 3 bases, V lost 3 bases, and 8 bases had no gene match. Germline lookup yields CDR1 DFQATT and CDR2 SNEGSKA (reference sequence). The CDR3 DNA reads TGCAGTGCTAGCCCTGACAGGGACTTCAATCAGCCCCAGCATTTT. Amino acid sequence: CSASPDRDFNQPQHF.

This sequence joins TRBV4-1 and TRBJ2-5, with 8 bases identical to TRBD2. Per the germline V gene, CDR1 is MGHRA and CDR2 is YSYEKL. J gave up 4 bases and V 5 bases, and 3 bases lay outside the gene matches. The CDR3 totals 13 residues. The CDR3 is CASSIAGTETQYF. The CDR3 nucleotides are TGCGCCAGCAGCATAGCGGGGACAGAGACCCAGTACTTC.

The chain joins TRBV5-6 to TRBJ2-1; 11 nucleotides line up with TRBD2. Germline loops: CDR1 SGHDT, CDR2 YYEEEE. This CDR3 is 17 amino acids long. Germline trimming cut 9 bases from V and 4 bases from J; bases unmatched to any gene: 15. The CDR3 spells CAMGPVLSGRAYNEQFF. DNA of the CDR3: TGTGCCATGGGCCCCGTTCTTAGCGGGAGGGCGTACAATGAGCAGTTCTTC.

The chain links TRBV12-3 or TRBV12-4 to TRBJ2-1; either TRBD1 or TRBD2 may supply D (6 bases each). The CDR3 is 16 residues long. Deletions cut 5 bases from V and 4 bases from J, with 18 bases between. The CDR3 DNA reads TGTGCCAGCAGTGGACAGCGTACGGGGAGGTACAATGAGCAGTTCTTC. It translates to CASSGQRTGRYNEQFF.

The V and J genes are TRBV21-1 and TRBJ2-7; no DNA check was done on the table's D call, TRBD2. TRBV21-1 is labeled a pseudogene. This CDR3 comprises 15 residues. The CDR3 DNA reads as TGTGCCAGCAGCGCAAGCGGGAGTCCTGCCTACGAGCAGTACTTC. Its translation: CASSASGSPAYEQYF.

The CDR3 reads CASSRQGARAGELFF. DNA for the CDR3: TGTGCCAGCAGCCGACAGGGGGCGCGAGCCGGGGAGCTGTTTTTT. This sequence joins TRBV11-2 and TRBJ2-2; TRBD1 aligns across 10 bases. CDR3 length: 15 amino acids. The trim removed 5 bases at V and 6 bases at J, leaving 6 bases unmatched. Germline assignment: CDR1 SGHAT and CDR2 FQNNGV.

The chain links TRBV12-3 or TRBV12-4 to TRBJ2-2; 11 nucleotides agree with TRBD2. CDR3 length equals 16 residues. Trimming removed 3 bases from V and 3 bases from J; junction bases left unmatched: 3. DNA of the CDR3: TGTGCCAGCAGTTTTCTAGCGGGGGGTTACACCGGGGAGCTGTTTTTT. Its translation: CASSFLAGGYTGELFF.

This clonotype was seen a single time. The chain joins TRBV6-5 to TRBJ1-2, with D possibly being TRBD1 (5 bases). The CDR3 length is 15 residues. Deletions cut 0 bases from V and 1 base from J, with 9 bases between. Germline CDR1 and CDR2: MNHEY and SVGAGI. The CDR3 DNA is TGTGCCAGCAGTTACTCAGGGACGGTTAACTATGGCTACACCTTC. The encoded protein is CASSYSGTVNYGYTF.

This clonotype was detected a few times. The chain combines TRBV6-2 or TRBV6-3 with TRBJ1-1, with TRBD1 identical over 8 bases. Germline V CDR1 and CDR2: MNHEY, SVGEGT. The CDR3 has 14 amino acids. J gave up 1 base and V 6 bases, and 4 bases lay outside the gene matches. CDR3 residues: CASRNGQGNTEAFF. DNA of the CDR3: TGTGCCAGCAGAAACGGACAGGGGAACACTGAAGCTTTCTTT.

This clonotype was seen many times. J is TRBJ1-2 and V is TRBV15; D gene uncertain. Trimming removed 5 bases at V and 1 base at J, with 8 bases between. CDR3 length: 13 residues. Germline V gene sequence: CDR1 LNHNV, CDR2 YYDKDF (reference sequence). The CDR3: CATSPRINYGYTF. As DNA, the CDR3 is TGTGCCACCAGCCCCCGGATTAACTATGGCTACACCTTC.

This clonotype was detected a few times. The rearrangement joins TRBV6-2 or TRBV6-3 to TRBJ2-3; a possible D gene is TRBD1 (6 bases). The CDR3 is 12 residues long. Germline CDR1 and CDR2: MNHEY and SVGEGT. Trimming stripped 4 bases from V and 10 bases from J, with 12 bases between. The DNA for the CDR3 is TGTGCCAGCAGTTTCCAGGGGTATTCGCAGTATTTT. Protein sequence: CASSFQGYSQYF.